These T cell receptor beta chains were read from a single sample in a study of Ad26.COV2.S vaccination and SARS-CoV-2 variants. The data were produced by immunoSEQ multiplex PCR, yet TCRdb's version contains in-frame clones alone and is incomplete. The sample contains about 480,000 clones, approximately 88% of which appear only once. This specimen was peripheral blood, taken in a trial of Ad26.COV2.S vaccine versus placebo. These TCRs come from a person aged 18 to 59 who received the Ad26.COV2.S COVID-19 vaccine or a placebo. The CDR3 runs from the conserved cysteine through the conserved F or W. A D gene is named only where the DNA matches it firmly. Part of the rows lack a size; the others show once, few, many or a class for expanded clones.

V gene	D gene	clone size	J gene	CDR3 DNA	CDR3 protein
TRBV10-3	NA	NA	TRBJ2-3	TGTGCCATCGGTGGCGGAGGGGGCACTAGCACAGATACGCAGTATTTT	CAIGGGGGTSTDTQYF
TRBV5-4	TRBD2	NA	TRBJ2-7	TGTGCCAGCAGCTTGGGGCGGGAGGGCCGAATCTACGAGCAGTACTTC	CASSLGREGRIYEQYF
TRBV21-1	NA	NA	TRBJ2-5	TGTGCCAGCAGGGGACAGGGCCTCCAAGAGACCCAGTACTTC	CASRGQGLQETQYF
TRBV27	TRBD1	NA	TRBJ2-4	TGTGCCAGCAGTCGCAGACAGGGAAACCATATAGCCAAAAACATTCAGTACTTC	CASSRRQGNHIAKNIQYF
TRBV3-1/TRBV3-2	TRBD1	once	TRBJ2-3	TGTGCCAGCAGCCCCCAGACCGGACAGGGGTCGGCGGATACGCAGTATTTT	CASSPQTGQGSADTQYF
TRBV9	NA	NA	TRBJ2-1	TGTGCCAGCAGCGAACCTCGGGACTTCACGAGCTCCTACAATGAGCAGTTCTTC	CASSEPRDFTSSYNEQFF
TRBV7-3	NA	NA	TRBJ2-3	TGTGCCAGCAGCTTAGGGCCCATCTCCGGGAATACGCAGTATTTT	CASSLGPISGNTQYF
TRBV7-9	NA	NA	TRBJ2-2	TGTGCCAGCAGGCCAAACAATATAGCCAGACAGCCGAACACCGGGGAGCTGTTTTTT	CASRPNNIARQPNTGELFF
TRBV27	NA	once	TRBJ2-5	TGTGCCAGCATGTTAGGCCGTTTTGCCCGAGAGACCCAGTACTTC	CASMLGRFARETQYF
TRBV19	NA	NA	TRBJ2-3	TGTGCCAGTAGTATTTTGGGACAAATAAGCACAGATACGCAGTATTTT	CASSILGQISTDTQYF
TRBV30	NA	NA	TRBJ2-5	TGTGCCTGGAGTCCCTTATGGCCCCGACAAGAGACCCAGTACTTC	CAWSPLWPRQETQYF
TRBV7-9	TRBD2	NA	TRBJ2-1	TGTGCCAGCAGCTTAGAAGGGAGGGGGACTAGCGGGAGCAATGAGCAGTTCTTC	CASSLEGRGTSGSNEQFF
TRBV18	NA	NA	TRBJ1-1	TGTGCCAGCTCACTCCGCTCGGACAGGAACACTGAAGCTTTCTTT	CASSLRSDRNTEAFF
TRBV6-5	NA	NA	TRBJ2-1	TGTGCCAGCACCCTTCGAGGCGGCCTCTTTAATGAGCAGTTCTTC	CASTLRGGLFNEQFF
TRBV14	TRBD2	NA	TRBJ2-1	TGTGCCAGCAGCCAAGCACCGGGACTAGCGGGGTCCCATGAGCAGTTCTTC	CASSQAPGLAGSHEQFF
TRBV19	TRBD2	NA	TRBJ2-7	TGTGCCAGTCGCCCCGGGACTAGCGCGCACGAGCAGTACTTC	CASRPGTSAHEQYF
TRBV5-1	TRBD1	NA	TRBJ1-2	TGCGCCAGCAGCTTGTTACAGGGGGACTATGGCTACACCTTC	CASSLLQGDYGYTF
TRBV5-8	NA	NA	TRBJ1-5	TGTGCCAGCAGCTTGGGAGGATTTCAGCCCCAGCATTTT	CASSLGGFQPQHF
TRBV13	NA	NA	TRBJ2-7	TGTGCCAGCAGCTTAACGGGAGTGCACGAGCAGTACTTC	CASSLTGVHEQYF
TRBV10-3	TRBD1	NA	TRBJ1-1	TGTGCCATCAGTGAACGAGAAGACAGGGGGTCAGCTTTCTTT	CAISEREDRGSAFF
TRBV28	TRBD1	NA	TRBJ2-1	TGTGCCAGCAGTTTTCCGGACAGGGGTCATGAGCAGTTCTTC	CASSFPDRGHEQFF
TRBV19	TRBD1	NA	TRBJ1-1	TGTGCCAGTAGTCGACAGGGGGTTTCAATGAACACTGAAGCTTTCTTT	CASSRQGVSMNTEAFF
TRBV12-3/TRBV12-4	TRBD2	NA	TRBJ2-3	TGTGCCAGCAGAACTAGCGGCACAGATACGCAGTATTTT	CASRTSGTDTQYF
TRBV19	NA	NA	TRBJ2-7	TGTGCCAGTAGTATAGCTGGGCAGGGACCCGAGCAGTACTTC	CASSIAGQGPEQYF
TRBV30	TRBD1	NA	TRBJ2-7	TGTGCCGCCAAGCCCCTGGGACAGGGGGCCTCCGAGCAGTACTTC	CAAKPLGQGASEQYF
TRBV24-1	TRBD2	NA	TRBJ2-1	TGTGCCACCAGTGACCCCCGGGAGGGCCCGGACAATGAGCAGTTCTTC	CATSDPREGPDNEQFF
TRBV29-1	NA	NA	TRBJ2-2	TGCAGCGCTGGCCTACAGGGTAGGACCGGGGAGCTGTTTTTT	CSAGLQGRTGELFF
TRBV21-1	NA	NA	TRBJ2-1	TGTGCCAGCAGCAAAGATGCCGAGGCAGACAATGAGCAGTTCTTC	CASSKDAEADNEQFF
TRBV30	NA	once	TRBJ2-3	TGTGCCACGGCGGAGCGGTCCACAGATACGCAGTATTTT	CATAERSTDTQYF
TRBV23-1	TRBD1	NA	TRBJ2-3	TGCGCCAGCAGTCAATCGTACAGGGGGCAAGTAGATACGCAGTATTTT	CASSQSYRGQVDTQYF
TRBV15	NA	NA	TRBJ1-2	TGTGCCACCAGCAGAGATAACCAAGGCTACACCTTC	CATSRDNQGYTF
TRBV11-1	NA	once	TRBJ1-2	TGTGCCAGCAGCTTAGCTGGGGACATCTATGGCTACACCTTC	CASSLAGDIYGYTF
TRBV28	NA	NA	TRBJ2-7	TGTGCCAGCAGAAGCCAAAGTATGACTTCGCGGAACTCCACCTACGAGCAGTACTTC	CASRSQSMTSRNSTYEQYF
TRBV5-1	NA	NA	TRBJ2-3	TGCGCCAGCAGCCCCGGTGGGGCGTGGGCCGCAGATACGCAGTATTTT	CASSPGGAWAADTQYF
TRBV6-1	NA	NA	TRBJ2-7	TGTGCCAGCAGTGAAGCGGGCCGGGAGCAGTACTTC	CASSEAGREQYF
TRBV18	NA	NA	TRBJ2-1	TGTGCCAGCTCACTAGCGTTTCCCGACAATGAGCAGTTCTTC	CASSLAFPDNEQFF
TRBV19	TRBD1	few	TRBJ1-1	TGTGCCAGTAGTCCCTTCGGGACAGTGAACACTGAAGCTTTCTTT	CASSPFGTVNTEAFF
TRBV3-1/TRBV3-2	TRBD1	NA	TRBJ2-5	TGTGCCAGCAGCCAGACAGGGGTATGGGAGACCCAGTACTTC	CASSQTGVWETQYF
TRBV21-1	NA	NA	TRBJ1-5	TGTGCCAGCACCCAACAGGGAATTCATCAGCCCCAGCATTTT	CASTQQGIHQPQHF
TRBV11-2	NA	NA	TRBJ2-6	TGTGCCAGCAGCGCCTTCAAGGGAGCTGGGGCCAACGTCCTGACTTTC	CASSAFKGAGANVLTF
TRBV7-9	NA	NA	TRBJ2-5	TGTGCCAGCAGCTTATTGGGATGGGAGACCCAGTACTTC	CASSLLGWETQYF